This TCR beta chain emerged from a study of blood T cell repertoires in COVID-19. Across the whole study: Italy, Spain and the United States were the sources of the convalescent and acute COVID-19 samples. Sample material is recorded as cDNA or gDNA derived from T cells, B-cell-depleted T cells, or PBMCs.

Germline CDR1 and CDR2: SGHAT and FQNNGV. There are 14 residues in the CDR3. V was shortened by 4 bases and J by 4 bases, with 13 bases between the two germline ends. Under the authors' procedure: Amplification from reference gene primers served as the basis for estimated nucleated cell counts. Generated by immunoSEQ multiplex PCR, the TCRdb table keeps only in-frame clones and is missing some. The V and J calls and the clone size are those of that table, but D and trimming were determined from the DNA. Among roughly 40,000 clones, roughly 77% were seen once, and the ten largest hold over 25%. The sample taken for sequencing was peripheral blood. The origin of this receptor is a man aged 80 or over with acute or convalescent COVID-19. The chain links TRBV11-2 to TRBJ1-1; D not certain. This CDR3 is CASSSITGVTEAFF. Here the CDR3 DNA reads TGTGCCAGCAGCTCTATAACCGGTGTCACTGAAGCTTTCTTT.